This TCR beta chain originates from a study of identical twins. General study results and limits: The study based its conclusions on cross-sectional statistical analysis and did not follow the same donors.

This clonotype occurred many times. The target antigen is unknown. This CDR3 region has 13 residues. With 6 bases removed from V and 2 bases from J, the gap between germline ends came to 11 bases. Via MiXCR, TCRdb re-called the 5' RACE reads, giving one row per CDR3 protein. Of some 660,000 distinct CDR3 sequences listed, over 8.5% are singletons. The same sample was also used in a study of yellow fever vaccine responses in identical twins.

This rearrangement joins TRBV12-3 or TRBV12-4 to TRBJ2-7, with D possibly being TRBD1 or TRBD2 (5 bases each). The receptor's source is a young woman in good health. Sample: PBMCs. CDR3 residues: CASRGDATYEQYF. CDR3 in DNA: TGTGCCAGCAGAGGGGACGCAACCTACGAGCAGTACTTC.